One sample yielded the 32 T cell receptor beta chains listed below, sequenced in a study of T-cell memory formation after mild COVID-19 (dated by TCRdb to 2020 to 2023). The method was 5' RACE. This sample was sequenced with an Illumina NovaSeq 6000. Through fastp at Q25 and MiXCR, TCRdb rebuilt clones from the public reads, retaining in-frame beta chains. Each CDR3 protein gets just one entry, which takes the most common genes and DNA from the rows behind it. The sample data list approximately 44,000 distinct CDR3 sequences, and 6% to 8% of these were observed just once. Jointly, the top ten make up 1.4% to 1.5% of the sample. The specimen was PBMCs or a T cell subset sorted from them (not recorded which). The receptors shown here come from a man aged 18 to 30 who had mild COVID-19 (a few samples of this study predate the infection). The sample titles of this study are shuffled in the database, so cell type and time point are left out; the donor was told from shared clones.

This sequence joins TRBV5-6 and TRBJ2-1; 7 nucleotides agree with TRBD1. Looked up from germline, CDR1 is SGHDT and CDR2 is YYEEEE. V was clipped by 4 bases and J by 10 bases; unmatched bases: 14. The CDR3 has 15 amino acids. This CDR3 is CASSHTPGGTYEQFF. CDR3 nucleotides: TGTGCCAGCAGCCATACGCCAGGGGGAACTTACGAGCAGTTCTTC.

This clonotype was observed a few times. J is TRBJ1-1 and V is TRBV12-3 or TRBV12-4; D ambiguous. Trimming cost V 3 bases and J 4 bases, with 6 bases left between them. There are 12 residues in the CDR3. This chain's CDR3 is CASSFSGTEAFF. The CDR3 DNA sequence: TGTGCCAGCAGTTTTAGTGGCACTGAAGCTTTCTTT.

This clonotype was picked up many times. This chain connects TRBV7-2 to TRBJ2-3; 8 positions match TRBD2. The J segment lost 4 bases and the V segment lost 6 bases, leaving 12 bases of the junction unmatched. This CDR3 spans 16 amino acids. CDR1 and CDR2 (germline): SGHTA, FQGNSA. CDR3 residues: CASRQRGGGRADTQYF. CDR3 DNA sequence: TGTGCCAGCAGACAAAGAGGCGGGGGGAGGGCAGATACGCAGTATTTT.

The chain has TRBV7-8 and TRBJ1-6; possible D gene TRBD1, 5 bases. Trimming took off 5 bases at V and 18 bases at J, with 20 bases between the two ends. The CDR3 consists of 13 residues. Germline V lookup: CDR1 SGHVS, CDR2 FQNEAQ. The CDR3 region has the DNA TGTGCCAGCAGCGGGACCGGAGGTACGGCCCCCCACTTT. Its translation: CASSGTGGTAPHF.

V and J are TRBV2 and TRBJ2-7; maybe TRBD1 (6 bases). CDR1 and CDR2 from the germline V gene are SNHLY and FYNNEI. The length of the CDR3 is 12 residues. Trimming removed 5 bases from V and 6 bases from J, with 11 bases in between. The CDR3: CASSTGLGEQYF. CDR3 DNA: TGTGCCAGCAGTACAGGGTTAGGCGAGCAGTACTTC.

This clonotype was observed at least ten times. The rearrangement joins TRBV5-1 to TRBJ2-3, with TRBD1 identical over 10 bases. CDR1 and CDR2 (germline): SGHRS, YFSETQ. V lost 4 bases to trimming and J lost 3 bases; unmatched junction nucleotides: 2. The CDR3 has 14 amino acids. CDR3 residues: CASSGGQGTDTQYF. CDR3 nucleotide sequence: TGCGCCAGCAGCGGGGGACAGGGGACAGATACGCAGTATTTT.

This chain uses TRBV5-1 with TRBJ2-3; D is uncertain. V dropped 0 bases and J dropped 0 bases, with 8 bases sitting between them. This CDR3 region has 15 residues. Germline loops: CDR1 SGHRS, CDR2 YFSETQ. The CDR3 nucleotides are TGCGCCAGCAGCTTGGACAGCTCTAGCACAGATACGCAGTATTTT. Translated, it gives CASSLDSSSTDTQYF.

V gene TRBV29-1 combines with J gene TRBJ2-3; D remains unclear. This CDR3 has 16 amino acids. Looked up from germline, CDR1 is SQVTM and CDR2 is ANQGSEA. V lost 1 base to trimming and J lost 0 bases, with 14 bases between them. CDR3 loop: CSVEGGDTTSTDTQYF. The CDR3, as DNA: TGCAGCGTTGAAGGCGGTGACACTACTAGCACAGATACGCAGTATTTT.

The chain is built from TRBV4-1 and TRBJ1-4, with a tentative D call TRBD1 (5 bases). Germline V lookup: CDR1 MGHRA, CDR2 YSYEKL. V lost 4 bases and J lost 8, with 17 bases in between. There are 15 residues in the CDR3. CDR3 bases: TGCGCCAGCAGCCCCCTCCCAGGGACCGAAGAAAAACTGTTTTTT. This codes for CASSPLPGTEEKLFF.

This rearrangement joins TRBV28 to TRBJ1-4; 7 nucleotides match TRBD1. Germline V CDR1 and CDR2: MDHEN, SYDVKM. J was trimmed by 0 bases and V by 6 bases; bases with no gene match: 16. This CDR3 has 19 amino acids. The DNA for the CDR3 is TGTGCCAGCAGCCGCGGGACAGATTTCCCAAAAGCAACTAATGAAAAACTGTTTTTT. The encoded protein is CASSRGTDFPKATNEKLFF.

This clonotype has just a few counts. The chain carries TRBV6-5 and TRBJ2-3; D is possibly TRBD2 (7 bases). CDR1 and CDR2 (germline): MNHEY, SVGAGI. Trimming cost V 2 bases and J 3 bases, with 15 bases left between them. The length of the CDR3 is 16 residues. The CDR3 DNA follows: TGTGCCAGCAGTTACCAGGGCGGGGGCTTTACAGATACGCAGTATTTT. Protein: CASSYQGGGFTDTQYF.

A few counts support this clonotype. V gene TRBV10-3 combines with J gene TRBJ1-6; D is unclear. The CDR3 has 15 residues. Trimming took 5 bases from V and 7 from J, leaving 15 bases between them. In germline, CDR1 is ENHRY, CDR2 SYGVKD. CDR3 sequence reads: CAISREGRSNSPLHF. CDR3 in DNA: TGTGCCATCAGTAGGGAAGGACGGTCAAATTCACCCCTCCACTTT.

This chain joins TRBV4-2 and TRBJ2-5; 8 positions match TRBD2. With 3 bases clipped from V and 3 bases from J, the junction kept 9 bases outside the gene matches. CDR3 length: 16 amino acids. The germline V gene has CDR1 LGHNA and CDR2 YNFKEQ. The CDR3, as DNA: TGTGCCAGCAGCCAGGATCGAGCGGGGGTCAAAGAGACCCAGTACTTC. Protein product: CASSQDRAGVKETQYF.

The chain combines TRBV7-2 with TRBJ2-1; the D gene is possibly TRBD1 (6 bases). Trimming stripped 2 bases from V and 9 bases from J, with 8 bases between. The CDR3 contains 12 residues. Germline-derived CDR1 and CDR2 are SGHTA and FQGNSA. CDR3 sequence (DNA): TGTGCCAGCAGCTTACAGGGGACTGAGCAGTTCTTC. Its protein product is CASSLQGTEQFF. Full variable domain (missing parts from reference TRBV7-2 and TRBJ2-1): GAGVSQSPSNKVTEKGKDVELRCDPISGHTALYWYRQSLGQGLEFLIYFQGNSAPDKSGLPSDRFSAERTGGSVSTLTIQRTQQEDSAVYLCASSLQGTEQFFGPGTRLTVL.

This clonotype was detected ten times or more. The rearrangement joins TRBV7-9 to TRBJ2-3; 12 bases line up with TRBD1. The trim removed 4 bases at V and 6 bases at J, leaving 8 bases unmatched. Per germline, CDR1 SEHNR and CDR2 FQNEAQ (reference sequence). The CDR3 extends over 16 amino acids. CDR3 in DNA: TGTGCCAGCAGCTCGACCGGGACAGGGGGCCTCGATACGCAGTATTTT. Amino acids: CASSSTGTGGLDTQYF.

This clonotype was seen more than once but under ten times. V gene TRBV18 combines with J gene TRBJ2-1, with a possible D match to TRBD2 (5 bases). V was pared by 2 bases and J by 4 bases, with 12 bases between. Germline V lookup: CDR1 KGHSH, CDR2 LQKENI. CDR3 length: 15 amino acids. The CDR3 bases are TGTGCCAGCTCACCAGAGCGGCAGAATTACAATGAGCAGTTCTTC. Its protein is CASSPERQNYNEQFF. Variable domain in full (rest from reference TRBV18 and TRBJ2-1): NAGVMQNPRHLVRRRGQEARLRCSPMKGHSHVYWYRQLPEEGLKFMVYLQKENIIDESGMPKERFSAEFPKEGPSILRIQQVVRGDSAAYFCASSPERQNYNEQFFGPGTRLTVL.

The genes are TRBV10-3 and TRBJ2-3; TRBD1 agrees at 8 bases. The CDR3 runs 16 residues. Germline CDR1 and CDR2: ENHRY and SYGVKD. Trimming removed 10 bases from V and 3 bases from J; junction bases left unmatched: 15. This chain's CDR3 is CATTLDRALTTDTQYF. The CDR3 nucleotides read TGTGCCACCACCCTGGACAGGGCCCTAACTACAGATACGCAGTATTTT.

The J gene is TRBJ1-4, the V gene TRBV7-8, with D tentatively TRBD1 (5 bases). Germline CDR1 is SGHVS and CDR2 is FQNEAQ. Trimming removed 3 bases from V and 7 bases from J, with 9 bases in between. CDR3 size: 13 residues. DNA for the CDR3: TGTGCCAGCAGCTTTAGCGGGGCTGAAAAACTGTTTTTT. This codes for CASSFSGAEKLFF. Together with reference TRBV7-8 and TRBJ1-4, the CDR3 gives the full variable domain: GAGVSQSPRYKVAKRGQDVALRCDPISGHVSLFWYQQALGQGPEFLTYFQNEAQLDKSGLPSDRFFAERPEGSVSTLKIQRTQQEDSAVYLCASSFSGAEKLFFGSGTQLSVL.

The V and J genes are TRBV5-5 and TRBJ2-3; D not resolved. The germline V gene has CDR1 SGHKS and CDR2 YYEKEE (reference sequence). The ends were cut back, 0 bases at V and 4 bases at J, with 6 bases in the middle. CDR3 size: 13 residues. The CDR3 DNA reads as TGTGCCAGCAGCTTGGATGGGCCAGATACGCAGTATTTT. Its protein is CASSLDGPDTQYF.

This chain links TRBV5-1 with TRBJ2-3; the D is unclear. The germline V and J ends were trimmed by 2 bases and 6 bases, with 13 bases remaining between them. This CDR3 contains 14 residues. Germline lookup yields CDR1 SGHRS and CDR2 YFSETQ. The CDR3 protein is CASSFTANPDTQYF. In DNA, the CDR3 is TGCGCCAGCAGCTTTACAGCAAATCCGGATACGCAGTATTTT.

This clonotype was found a few times. Relative to the germline gene, one junction end is altered; a read error may explain this. The chain employs TRBV20-1 and TRBJ2-3; 9 bases map to TRBD2. The germline CDR1 and CDR2 sequences are DFQATT and SNEGSKA (reference sequence). CDR3 length: 17 residues. The CDR3 reads CSTRAGAGGGAKDTQYF. The DNA of the CDR3 is TGCAGTACTAGAGCGGGTGCTGGCGGGGGGGCGAAAGATACGCAGTATTTT.

This clonotype has just a few counts. The chain recombines TRBV6-5 with TRBJ1-1, with a weak D call TRBD1 (5 bases). Trimming took off 2 bases at V and 4 bases at J, with 14 bases between the two ends. Germline CDR1 and CDR2: MNHEY and SVGAGI. This CDR3 has 15 residues. The CDR3 region has the DNA TGTGCCAGCAGTTACACCCCGGGGACTTCCACTGAAGCTTTCTTT. Its translation: CASSYTPGTSTEAFF.

In this sample, this clonotype turned up a few times. V usage is TRBV2 and J usage is TRBJ1-5, with D unclear. The CDR3 is 14 amino acids. The V end lost 6 bases, the J end lost 3 bases, and 12 bases lay between the germline ends. Per germline, CDR1 SNHLY and CDR2 FYNNEI. CDR3 protein: CASSAGRTNQPQHF. Here the CDR3 DNA reads TGTGCCAGCAGCGCCGGGAGAACCAATCAGCCCCAGCATTTT. The variable domain in full, with the rest retrieved from reference TRBV2 and TRBJ1-5, is EPEVTQTPSHQVTQMGQEVILRCVPISNHLYFYWYRQILGQKVEFLVSFYNNEISEKSEIFDDQFSVERPDGSNFTLKIRSTKLEDSAMYFCASSAGRTNQPQHFGDGTRLSIL.

This clonotype has a count of ten or more. The chain is built from TRBV7-9 and TRBJ2-5, with D possibly being TRBD1 (6 bases). The CDR3 is made up of 15 amino acids. V was clipped by 0 bases and J by 2 bases, with 10 bases between them. Germline V gene sequence: CDR1 SEHNR, CDR2 FQNEAQ (reference sequence). This CDR3 is CASSLAPTGQETQYF. DNA for the CDR3: TGTGCCAGCAGCTTAGCCCCGACAGGACAAGAGACCCAGTACTTC.

This clonotype has only a few counts. The V call is TRBV4-1, the J call TRBJ2-1, with D possibly called TRBD1 or TRBD2 (5 bases each). The CDR3 loop spans 14 amino acids. V was cut by 0 bases and J by 9 bases, with 12 bases left in between. CDR1 MGHRA and CDR2 YSYEKL come from the germline V gene. DNA of the CDR3: TGCGCCAGCAGCCAAGATAGATTGGGACGTGAGCAGTTCTTC. It is translated as CASSQDRLGREQFF.

This clonotype was recorded many times. The gene calls are TRBV7-9 and TRBJ2-1; 9 bases match TRBD2. Per the germline V gene, CDR1 is SEHNR and CDR2 is FQNEAQ (reference sequence). V dropped 0 bases and J dropped 2; count of bases not matched to a gene: 2. The CDR3 is 16 residues long. Here the CDR3 reads CASSLALAGAYNEQFF. The CDR3 nucleotides are TGTGCCAGCAGCTTAGCACTAGCGGGCGCCTACAATGAGCAGTTCTTC.

This clonotype showed up many times. The V and J genes are TRBV7-9 and TRBJ2-3; no definite D call. CDR1 is SEHNR, CDR2 FQNEAQ, per germline (reference sequence). V dropped 4 bases and J dropped 6 bases, with 8 bases sitting between them. CDR3 size: 12 residues. The CDR3 reads CASSSDQDTQYF. The DNA of the CDR3 is TGTGCCAGCAGCTCGGATCAGGATACGCAGTATTTT.

In its sample, this clonotype was seen a few times. This chain connects TRBV5-8 to TRBJ2-7; TRBD1 matches at 9 bases. V trimming: 2 bases; J trimming: 6 bases; junction bases outside the gene matches: 12. The CDR3 covers 16 residues. Per the germline V gene, CDR1 is SGHTS and CDR2 is YDEGEE. CDR3 region: CASSFGPGTGRPEQYF. In DNA, the CDR3 is TGTGCCAGCAGCTTCGGACCCGGGACAGGGAGGCCCGAGCAGTACTTC.

This clonotype was recorded many times. V and J are TRBV20-1 and TRBJ1-5, with a weak D call TRBD1 (5 bases). The V end was cut by 5 bases, the J end by 8 bases, with 13 bases between. CDR1 DFQATT and CDR2 SNEGSKA come from the germline V gene (reference sequence). This CDR3 has 12 amino acids. This chain's CDR3 is CSADHPGEPQHF. The CDR3 DNA follows: TGCAGTGCTGACCACCCGGGGGAGCCCCAGCATTTT.

V usage is TRBV5-1 and J usage is TRBJ2-5; TRBD1 matches 10 bases. Germline CDR1 and CDR2: SGHRS and YFSETQ. CDR3 length: 15 residues. The ends lost 4 bases at V and 5 bases at J; junction bases unmatched: 8. CDR3 protein: CASSGGTGDGETQYF. The CDR3 region has the DNA TGCGCCAGCAGCGGCGGGACAGGGGATGGGGAGACCCAGTACTTC.

Comments on this clonotype: An end of the junction does not agree with germline; a read error may underlie this. The rearrangement links TRBV11-2 to TRBJ2-3; TRBD2 matches 8 bases. Germline V gives CDR1 SGHAT, CDR2 FQNNGV. The length of the CDR3 is 15 residues. CDR3 DNA sequence: TGTGCCAGCAGCCCCCAGCTAGCGGGCACAAATACGCAGTATTTT. Its translation is CASSPQLAGTNTQYF.

The CDR3 bases are TGTGCCAGCAGCGGCCAGGGTAGTGAGCAGTTCTTC. Translating gives CASSGQGSEQFF. This sequence joins TRBV12-3 or TRBV12-4 and TRBJ2-1; D is possibly TRBD1 (5 bases). V was cut by 6 bases and J by 9 bases, with 12 bases left in between. CDR3 size: 12 residues.